These T cell receptor beta chains were read from a single sample in a study of blood T cell repertoires in COVID-19. Method: immunoSEQ multiplex PCR; TCRdb's copy keeps in-frame clones and lacks some. The data contain approximately 280,000 clones, over 75% of them singletons. Sequenced sample: peripheral blood. The source of these receptors is a man aged 18 to 29 with active or convalescent COVID-19. The CDR3 runs from the conserved cysteine through the conserved F or W. The D gene is left open where the match is weak. Only part of the rows carry a size: once, few, many, or a class if the clone is expanded.

CDR3aa: CASSLAQGRMGEQYF; CDR3nt: TGCGCCAGCAGCTTGGCACAGGGAAGAATGGGGGAGCAGTACTTC; d_gene: .; abundance: .; v_gene: TRBV5-1; j_gene: TRBJ2-7
CDR3aa: CASSLALDRPNTEAFF; CDR3nt: TGCGCCAGCAGCTTGGCTTTGGACAGGCCGAACACTGAAGCTTTCTTT; d_gene: TRBD1; abundance: .; v_gene: TRBV5-1; j_gene: TRBJ1-1
CDR3aa: CASSISVDRNTGELFF; CDR3nt: TGTGCCAGCAGCATCTCTGTGGACAGGAACACCGGGGAGCTGTTTTTT; d_gene: .; abundance: .; v_gene: TRBV9; j_gene: TRBJ2-2
CDR3aa: CASTGTGGHEKLFF; CDR3nt: TGTGCCAGCACTGGGACAGGGGGTCATGAAAAACTGTTTTTT; d_gene: TRBD1; abundance: .; v_gene: TRBV2; j_gene: TRBJ1-4
CDR3aa: CASSRPGHQYNEQFF; CDR3nt: TGTGCCAGCAGCCGACCGGGACACCAATACAATGAGCAGTTCTTC; d_gene: .; abundance: .; v_gene: TRBV9; j_gene: TRBJ2-1
CDR3aa: CASSLIRGTDYGYTF; CDR3nt: TGTGCCAGCAGCTTAATTAGAGGGACAGACTATGGCTACACCTTC; d_gene: TRBD1; abundance: .; v_gene: TRBV11-2; j_gene: TRBJ1-2
CDR3aa: CASSQGFGSPSTDTQYF; CDR3nt: TGTGCCAGCAGCCAAGGATTCGGGAGCCCTAGCACAGATACGCAGTATTTT; d_gene: .; abundance: .; v_gene: TRBV3-1/TRBV3-2; j_gene: TRBJ2-3
CDR3aa: CATTGGNQPQHF; CDR3nt: TGTGCCACCACAGGGGGCAATCAGCCCCAGCATTTT; d_gene: TRBD1; abundance: .; v_gene: TRBV6-6; j_gene: TRBJ1-5
CDR3aa: CASSLSTDPTGYTF; CDR3nt: TGCGCCAGCAGCTTGTCAACAGATCCTACCGGCTACACCTTC; d_gene: .; abundance: .; v_gene: TRBV5-1; j_gene: TRBJ1-2
CDR3aa: CASSQEAGSLNTGELFF; CDR3nt: TGTGCCAGCAGCCAAGAGGCAGGGTCACTAAACACCGGGGAGCTGTTTTTT; d_gene: .; abundance: once; v_gene: TRBV4-2; j_gene: TRBJ2-2
CDR3aa: CASLPRLQVNTGELFF; CDR3nt: TGTGCCAGCTTACCACGCCTACAGGTGAACACCGGGGAGCTGTTTTTT; d_gene: .; abundance: .; v_gene: TRBV18; j_gene: TRBJ2-2
CDR3aa: CASSLRGKDNEQFF; CDR3nt: TGTGCCAGCAGCTTGCGGGGGAAGGACAATGAGCAGTTCTTC; d_gene: .; abundance: .; v_gene: TRBV5-4; j_gene: TRBJ2-1
CDR3aa: CASGSESYGYTF; CDR3nt: TGTGCCAGCGGCAGCGAGTCCTATGGCTACACCTTC; d_gene: .; abundance: .; v_gene: TRBV7-9; j_gene: TRBJ1-2
CDR3aa: CASSFSGVNEQYF; CDR3nt: TGTGCCAGCAGCTTCAGCGGGGTCAACGAGCAGTACTTC; d_gene: TRBD2; abundance: once; v_gene: TRBV7-6; j_gene: TRBJ2-7
CDR3aa: CASSYALTGGETEAFF; CDR3nt: TGTGCCAGCAGTTACGCACTGACAGGGGGCGAAACTGAAGCTTTCTTT; d_gene: TRBD1; abundance: .; v_gene: TRBV6-5; j_gene: TRBJ1-1
CDR3aa: CASSYPFEGGYSGANVLTF; CDR3nt: TGTGCCAGCAGCTATCCGTTCGAGGGTGGCTACTCTGGGGCCAACGTCCTGACTTTC; d_gene: .; abundance: .; v_gene: TRBV7-8; j_gene: TRBJ2-6
CDR3aa: CASSRIPGGNTIYF; CDR3nt: TGTGCCAGCAGTCGAATTCCTGGGGGGAACACCATATATTTT; d_gene: .; abundance: .; v_gene: TRBV6-5; j_gene: TRBJ1-3
CDR3aa: CASRQSSYNEQFF; CDR3nt: TGTGCCAGCAGACAGAGCTCCTACAATGAGCAGTTCTTC; d_gene: .; abundance: .; v_gene: TRBV6-6; j_gene: TRBJ2-1
CDR3aa: CASSPPILAGKSTDTQYF; CDR3nt: TGTGCCAGCAGCCCCCCGATCCTAGCGGGGAAAAGCACAGATACGCAGTATTTT; d_gene: TRBD2; abundance: once; v_gene: TRBV13; j_gene: TRBJ2-3